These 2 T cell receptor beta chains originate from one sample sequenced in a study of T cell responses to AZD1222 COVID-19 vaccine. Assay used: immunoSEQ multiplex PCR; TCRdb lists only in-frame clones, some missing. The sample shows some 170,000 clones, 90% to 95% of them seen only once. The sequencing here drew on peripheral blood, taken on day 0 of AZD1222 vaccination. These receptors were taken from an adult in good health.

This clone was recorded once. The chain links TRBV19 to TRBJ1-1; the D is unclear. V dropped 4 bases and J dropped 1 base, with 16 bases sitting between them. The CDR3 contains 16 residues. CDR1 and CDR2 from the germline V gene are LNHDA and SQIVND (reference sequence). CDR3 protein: CASSKTDGVWNTEAFF. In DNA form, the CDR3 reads TGTGCCAGTAGTAAAACTGACGGGGTTTGGAACACTGAAGCTTTCTTT.

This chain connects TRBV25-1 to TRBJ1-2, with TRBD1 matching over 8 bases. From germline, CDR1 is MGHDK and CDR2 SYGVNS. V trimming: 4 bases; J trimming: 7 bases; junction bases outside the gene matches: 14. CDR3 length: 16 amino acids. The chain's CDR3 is CASSAYPGQDHFGYTF. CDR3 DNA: TGTGCCAGCAGTGCCTATCCGGGACAGGACCACTTTGGCTACACCTTC.